This TCR beta chain was documented in a study of siplizumab effects on memory and regulatory T cells. The table lists this clone with a count of one. Sequencing of each sample assayed some 9.2 x 10^4 TCR templates. Data came from immunoSEQ multiplex PCR; TCRdb stores just in-frame clones and leaves some out. Of 95,000 to 110,000 clones listed, over 85% are singletons. The germline CDR1 and CDR2 sequences are ENHRY and SYGVKD. Trimming took off 3 bases at V and 5 bases at J, with 8 bases between the two ends. This CDR3 spans 12 amino acids. The sequence was obtained from a human donor in good health. Sequenced: Tregs sorted from blood. The chain has TRBV10-3 and TRBJ2-7; D not certain. CDR3 sequence reads: CAISDLGNEQYF. CDR3 nucleotides: TGTGCCATCAGTGATTTAGGGAACGAGCAGTACTTC.